A single sample gave rise to the 11 T cell receptor beta chains below, sequenced in a study of control samples from healthy donors and cancer patients (dated by TCRdb to 2019 to 2021). Library preparation used the immunoSEQ multiplex PCR assay. TCRdb took over this immuneACCESS table, retaining in-frame rearrangements with V and J assigned. Such tables are incomplete; in checked studies, under half of the missing clones stem from an unresolved V gene, and the remainder is unexplained. The sample table contains over 75,000 clones; only one count was recorded for 75% to 95% of them. The ten largest clones capture about 15% of the sample. Sequencing used blood. Receptors originate from a man under 40 in good health.

This clone occurred a few times. The rearrangement joins TRBV28 to TRBJ2-1; 9 bases are a match to TRBD1. This CDR3 has 14 residues. J lost 5 bases, V lost 7 bases, and 6 bases had no gene match. Germline values: CDR1 MDHEN, CDR2 SYDVKM. Here the CDR3 DNA reads TGTGCCAGCAACCGGGACAGGGTCAACAATGAGCAGTTCTTC. It is translated as CASNRDRVNNEQFF.

The rearrangement links TRBV14 to TRBJ2-5; the match to TRBD2 covers 11 bases. V shed 0 bases and J 5 bases; nucleotides not matched to a gene: 20. CDR1 and CDR2 (germline): SGHDN, FVKESK. This CDR3 spans 21 amino acids. The CDR3 DNA sequence: TGTGCCAGCAGCCAAGATTCTGGACAGTCGTGGTCTAGCGGGAGGAGGGAGACCCAGTACTTC. Translated, it gives CASSQDSGQSWSSGRRETQYF.

This sequence joins TRBV29-1 and TRBJ2-5; D may match TRBD1 or TRBD2 (5 bases each). CDR1 and CDR2 (germline): SQVTM, ANQGSEA. V was clipped by 7 bases and J by 5 bases, with 14 bases between them. The CDR3 has 12 residues. In DNA, the CDR3 is TGCAGCGCCGCAGAAGGGGAGGAGACCCAGTACTTC. This gives the protein CSAAEGEETQYF.

The chain employs TRBV3-1 (or the pseudogene TRBV3-2) and TRBJ2-7; 8 positions match TRBD1. V lost 4 bases to trimming and J lost 5 bases; unmatched junction nucleotides: 10. Germline CDR1 and CDR2: LGHDT and YNNKEL (reference sequence). The CDR3 sequence is 15 residues long. The CDR3 DNA reads as TGTGCCAGCAGCCGAACCGGGACAGGCGGGAACGAGCAGTACTTC. Its translation: CASSRTGTGGNEQYF.

Comments on this clone: An end of the junction differs from the germline gene, which may be a read error. J is TRBJ2-7 and V is TRBV2; weak D call: TRBD2 (6 bases). The CDR3 sequence is 13 residues long. Germline V gene sequence: CDR1 SNHLY, CDR2 FYNNEI. In DNA, the CDR3 is TGTGCCATAATTCCAGCGGGTACCTACGATCAGTACTTC. The encoded protein is CAIIPAGTYDQYF.

The chain uses TRBV6-5 and TRBJ1-1, with 7 nucleotides matching TRBD1. This CDR3 has 13 residues. Trimming removed 5 bases from V and 7 bases from J; junction bases left unmatched: 7. CDR1 is MNHEY, CDR2 SVGAGI, per germline. CDR3 sequence (DNA): TGTGCCAGCAGTCCCAGGGGGGAAGGTGAAGCTTTCTTT. This codes for CASSPRGEGEAFF.

This clone was found once. This chain joins TRBV6-1 and TRBJ2-2, with 10 bases matching TRBD2. Trimming cost V 4 bases and J 5 bases; bases outside gene matches: 7. In germline, CDR1 is MNHNS, CDR2 SASEGT. The CDR3 spans 16 residues. CDR3 amino acids: CASSGSGRVRTGELFF. The CDR3 bases are TGTGCCAGCAGTGGCAGCGGGAGGGTTCGGACCGGGGAGCTGTTTTTT.

The chain combines TRBV28 with TRBJ1-2; D is unresolved. V dropped 7 bases and J dropped 0 bases, with 9 bases sitting between them. There are 13 residues in the CDR3. Germline V CDR1 and CDR2: MDHEN, SYDVKM. The CDR3 region is CASTETPNYGYTF. The CDR3 DNA follows: TGTGCCAGCACCGAGACACCTAACTATGGCTACACCTTC.

The V call is TRBV11-2, the J call TRBJ2-5; 7 bases are shared with TRBD1. Germline values: CDR1 SGHAT, CDR2 FQNNGV. V gave up 6 bases and J gave up 8 bases; unmatched junction bases: 9. The CDR3 extends over 13 amino acids. CDR3 nucleotides: TGTGCCAGCAGGAAGACAGGGCAAGTCACCCAGTACTTC. As protein: CASRKTGQVTQYF.

This chain uses TRBV3-1 (or the pseudogene TRBV3-2) with TRBJ2-5; D perhaps matches TRBD1 (6 bases). Trimming left V 6 bases short and J 1 base short, with 12 bases between. The germline CDR1 and CDR2 sequences are LGHDT and YNNKEL (reference sequence). The CDR3 consists of 14 residues. The CDR3 coding sequence is TGTGCCAGCAGACAACAGGGTCCCCAAGAGACCCAGTACTTC. Residues: CASRQQGPQETQYF.

This rearrangement joins TRBV12-3 or TRBV12-4 to TRBJ2-7; D gene uncertain. This CDR3 comprises 11 residues. Trimming shortened V by 4 bases and J by 4 bases, and 5 bases separated the two germline ends. The CDR3 is CASSSLYEQYF. The CDR3 coding sequence is TGTGCCAGCAGTTCTCTATACGAGCAGTACTTC.